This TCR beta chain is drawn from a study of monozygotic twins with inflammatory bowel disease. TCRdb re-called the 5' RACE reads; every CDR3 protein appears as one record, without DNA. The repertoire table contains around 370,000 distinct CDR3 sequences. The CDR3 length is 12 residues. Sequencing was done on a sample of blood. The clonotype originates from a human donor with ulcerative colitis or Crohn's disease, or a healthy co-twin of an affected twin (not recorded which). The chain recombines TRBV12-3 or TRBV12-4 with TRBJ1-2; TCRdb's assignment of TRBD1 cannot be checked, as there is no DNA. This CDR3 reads CASSFQQDGYTF.